This TCR beta chain was obtained from a study of shared clonotypes between healthy human individuals. As for the study in general: Researchers assigned three CD4 naive, three CD4 memory, two CD8 naive and one CD8 memory plate to each donor.

Execution of the assay was at deep level. The method was immunoSEQ multiplex PCR; TCRdb's version includes in-frame clones alone and lacks a portion of them. The sample yields some 2,100,000 clones, more than 90% seen once. This receptor was identified in a man aged 18 to 29 in good health. The material sequenced was naive CD4+ T cells sorted from blood. Subset in this sample: CD45RA+ positively selected.

The CDR3 coding sequence is TGTGCCAGTAGTACCAGGGTCCTGCCCTACGAGCAGTACTTC. Its translation: CASSTRVLPYEQYF. The V gene is TRBV19, the J gene TRBJ2-7; the D gene is possibly TRBD1 (5 bases). The ends were cut back, 4 bases at V and 2 bases at J, with 12 bases in the middle. Germline V gene sequence: CDR1 LNHDA, CDR2 SQIVND (reference sequence). This CDR3 contains 14 residues.